This T cell receptor (beta chain) was identified in a study of patients and donors after allogeneic stem cell transplantation. The CDR3 spans 13 residues. Germline V gene sequence: CDR1 MGHRA, CDR2 YSYEKL. J lost 6 bases, V lost 6 bases, and 4 bases had no gene match. Via MiXCR, TCRdb re-called the RT-PCR reads, giving one row per CDR3 protein. The sample records 150,000 to 200,000 distinct CDR3 sequences, around 30% being singletons. The chain joins TRBV4-1 to TRBJ2-2, with TRBD1 matching over 7 bases. The receptor was derived from a human donor who was either an allogeneic HSCT recipient or a stem cell or donor lymphocyte infusion donor (not recorded which). It is not recorded whose cells these are; they may come from a transplant donor. Sequenced sample: blood, either unsorted or a sorted T cell fraction (not recorded which). The CDR3 is CASRVTGSGELFF. The CDR3 nucleotides read TGCGCCAGCAGGGTGACAGGGTCCGGGGAGCTGTTTTTT.